Listed here is a single TCR beta chain. The data stem from a study of blood T cell repertoires in COVID-19. Study in general: Samples taken during acute and convalescent COVID-19 were collected in the United States, Italy and Spain.

Per the authors' pipeline: It was from reference gene primer amplification that nucleated cell counts were estimated. TCRdb's copy holds only in-frame clones and misses some; the assay was immunoSEQ multiplex PCR. That table is the source of V, J and clone size, and D and trimming were worked out from the DNA. The repertoire holds some 180,000 clones, with roughly 83% as singletons. It was during active infection that Seattle patients were enrolled and then longitudinally followed. V was pared by 4 bases and J by 0 bases, with 15 bases between. Germline CDR1 MNHNS, CDR2 SASEGT. CDR3 size: 17 residues.

This clonotype was sampled from a middle-aged woman with COVID-19, enrolled during active disease. V is TRBV6-1 and J is TRBJ1-4; perhaps TRBD1 as D (5 bases). The sequenced sample was peripheral blood. CDR3 loop: CASSGGAALSTNEKLFF. The CDR3 bases are TGTGCCAGCAGTGGTGGGGCAGCCCTATCAACTAATGAAAAACTGTTTTTT.